This T cell receptor (beta chain) emerged from a study of identifying expanded T cells in peripheral blood. Generated by immunoSEQ multiplex PCR, the TCRdb table keeps only in-frame clones and is missing some. The sample carries about 78,000 clones, roughly four fifths recorded once. The CDR3 covers 14 residues. Germline V gene data show CDR1 as SGHRS and CDR2 as YFSETQ. The V end lost 2 bases, the J end lost 3 bases, and 12 bases lay between the germline ends. The clonotype originates from a person aged 18-69 years in good health. Sample: blood. The chain couples TRBV5-1 to TRBJ2-7; D remains ambiguous. The CDR3 spells CASSFLSDRYEQYF. DNA for the CDR3: TGCGCCAGCAGCTTCCTTTCGGACCGCTACGAGCAGTACTTC.